The 6 T cell receptor beta chains reported below all come from one sample, sequenced in a study of T cell repertoires in cytomegalovirus infection. MiXCR, applied by TCRdb to the reads, yields one record per CDR3 protein. The sample lists over 450,000 distinct CDR3 sequences; approximately 11% were seen once. Sequences were obtained from PBMCs. The receptors derive from a human donor in good health (CMV status not recorded). Some clones in this sample may be carry-over from other donors' samples.

The table lists this clonotype with many counts. This rearrangement joins TRBV19 to TRBJ1-5; 8 bases match TRBD1. The CDR3 is 15 residues long. Germline trimming cut 7 bases from V and 4 bases from J; bases unmatched to any gene: 9. Germline V CDR1 and CDR2: LNHDA, SQIVND (reference sequence). The DNA of the CDR3 is TGTGCCAGTAAAAGCCGGGACAGGCGTAATCAGCCCCAGCATTTT. Translating it yields CASKSRDRRNQPQHF.

Concerning this clonotype: A much larger clone lies one base from this, so it may be a read error. No conserved phenylalanine or tryptophan ends this CDR3, so it is likely a read error. The chain carries TRBV19 and TRBJ2-3; 8 nucleotides line up with TRBD2. CDR3 size: 16 residues. The V gene's germline CDR1 is LNHDA and CDR2 SQIVND (reference sequence). Unmatched junction bases numbered 7, after V lost 4 bases and J lost 1 base. The CDR3 DNA sequence: TGTGCCAGTAGTAAATTTAGCGGGGAGGGCACAGATACGCAGTATTAT. Residues: CASSKFSGEGTDTQYY.

The sample holds a few counts of this clonotype. The chain recombines TRBV12-3 or TRBV12-4 with TRBJ1-1; TRBD1 is a possible D gene (5 bases). The CDR3 runs 11 residues. The V end lost 11 bases, the J end lost 4 bases, and 11 bases lay between the germline ends. CDR3 residues: CACRGSTEAFF. CDR3 bases: TGTGCCTGTCGGGGGAGCACTGAAGCTTTCTTT.

This clonotype was seen more than once but under ten times. This chain links TRBV9 with TRBJ2-1, with a tentative D call TRBD2 (6 bases). Trimming cost V 4 bases and J 5 bases, with 10 bases left between them. Germline CDR1 reads SGDLS; CDR2 reads YYNGEE. The CDR3 is made up of 13 amino acids. The CDR3 region has the DNA TGTGCCAGCAGCACGGGGAGGCACAATGAGCAGTTCTTC. Protein: CASSTGRHNEQFF.

This clonotype was counted at least ten times. The J gene is TRBJ1-1, the V gene TRBV6-1; no reliable D call. Germline lookup yields CDR1 MNHNS and CDR2 SASEGT. The CDR3 covers 11 residues. V shed 6 bases and J shed 6 bases, with 8 bases lying between them. The CDR3 DNA is TGTGCCAGCAGCACCCCCGCTGAAGCTTTCTTT. Translation: CASSTPAEAFF.

The chain employs TRBV6-1 and TRBJ2-7, with D hard to call. V was clipped by 5 bases and J by 5 bases, with 13 bases between them. Per germline, CDR1 MNHNS and CDR2 SASEGT. The CDR3 totals 13 residues. The CDR3 loop is CASSPSLGDEQYF. In DNA, the CDR3 is TGTGCCAGCAGTCCGTCCCTCGGAGACGAGCAGTACTTC.